This T cell receptor (beta chain) was observed in a study of cytomegalovirus exposure and HLA in healthy donors. Study-wide results and caveats: Later analysis placed DRB1 highest and HLA-C lowest in TCR association rates, which differed by HLA locus. Presence/absence analyses assumed roughly uniform sequencing depth across donors.

As regards this clone: The antigen is unknown.

Each of the donors was a healthy bone marrow donor. Germline CDR1 and CDR2: SGHTA and FQGNSA. This CDR3 is 15 amino acids long. V shed 4 bases and J shed 4 bases, with 16 bases lying between them. Primers included in the PCR were 60 Vbeta and 13 Jbeta primers. Profiled with immunoSEQ multiplex PCR; TCRdb holds only in-frame clones, not every one. The repertoire has under 55,000 clones, over 70% of them found once; the top ten carry about 3.1%. This TCR was recovered from a man younger than 35 in good health and CMV-seronegative. J is TRBJ2-5 and V is TRBV7-2; unclear D gene. Specimen: PBMCs. The CDR3 protein is CASSSQSLSGETQYF. The CDR3, as DNA: TGTGCCAGCAGCTCCCAGTCCCTTTCGGGAGAGACCCAGTACTTC.